This T cell receptor (beta chain) appears in the sequencing data of a study of shared T cell receptors in the human thymus. The method was immunoSEQ multiplex PCR; TCRdb's version includes in-frame clones alone and lacks a portion of them. The sample has more than 550,000 clones, approximately 87% seen once; the top ten hold more than 0.009%. Per the germline V gene, CDR1 is MNHEY and CDR2 is SVGAGI. Trimming took off 6 bases at V and 2 bases at J, with 11 bases between the two ends. The CDR3 covers 14 residues. The data also belong to a second study, concerning human thymus T cells. This second report adds: Finnish infants who were healthy and having corrective surgery for congenital heart defects made up the donors. Resections from corrective heart surgery provided thymus tissue. What related research reported was that thymic repertoires overlapped highly among unrelated individuals.

This clonotype originated in a boy less than two years old with a congenital heart defect. Sequencing was carried out using thymocytes. The gene calls are TRBV6-5 and TRBJ2-1; no clear D gene. The CDR3 DNA reads TGTGCCAGCAGGCAGACTTACACCTACAATGAGCAGTTCTTC. It yields the protein CASRQTYTYNEQFF.